The rows below give T cell receptor beta chains drawn from one sample of a study of beta chain features in type 1 diabetes. Profiled with immunoSEQ multiplex PCR; TCRdb holds only in-frame clones, not every one. The data hold about 320,000 clones, with approximately 15% observed a single time. Specimen: central memory CD4+ T cells from blood. These receptors all stem from a man aged 25 to 45 in good health. The CDR3 runs from the conserved cysteine through the conserved F or W. Fields, in order: clone size, D gene, V gene, J gene, CDR3 DNA, CDR3 protein. A D gene is named only where the DNA matches it firmly. Rows may omit the clone size; those that give it use once, few, many or a size class.

few	-	TRBV29-1	TRBJ2-1	TGCAGCATTGGGGACTCGAAAATCAATGAGCAGTTCTTC	CSIGDSKINEQFF
-	-	TRBV6-5	TRBJ2-2	TGTGCCAGCGTACTGAGCGGTGTGAACACCGGGGAGCTGTTTTTT	CASVLSGVNTGELFF
-	-	TRBV7-9	TRBJ1-1	TGTGCCAGCAGCTTAATGGCCGCGGCCGCCGCCCAAGCTTTCTTT	CASSLMAAAAAQAFF
few	-	TRBV18	TRBJ2-3	TGTGCCAGCTCACCAAGGCCGGGGACAGATACGCAGTATTTT	CASSPRPGTDTQYF
-	-	TRBV5-1	TRBJ2-7	TGCGCCAGCAGGCCCGCGGGGTTCAGGTACGAGCAGTACTTC	CASRPAGFRYEQYF
many	TRBD1	TRBV5-4	TRBJ2-6	TGTGCCAGCAGCTCTCCCGGGACAGGGCTTTCTTCTGGGGCCAACGTCCTGACTTTC	CASSSPGTGLSSGANVLTF
few	TRBD1	TRBV7-9	TRBJ1-5	TGTGCCAGCAGCCACGCGACAGGGTCCAACCAGCCCCAGCATTTT	CASSHATGSNQPQHF
many	-	TRBV10-3	TRBJ1-5	TGTGCCATAGCCTCTGCGGGGGGGCATCAGCCCCAGCATTTT	CAIASAGGHQPQHF
few	TRBD1	TRBV5-6	TRBJ1-1	TGTGCCGGTCAGACAGGGGAGTCAAGGAACACTGAAGCTTTCTTT	CAGQTGESRNTEAFF
few	-	TRBV2	TRBJ2-5	TGTGCCAGCGGGACACAGGAGACCCAGTACTTC	CASGTQETQYF
-	-	TRBV21-1	TRBJ1-1	TGTGCCAGCAGTATTAAGAGGGCAGGAATGAACACTGAAGCTTTCTTT	CASSIKRAGMNTEAFF
-	-	TRBV2	TRBJ2-3	TGTGCCAGCAGTGTCTCCAGGGTTGATACGCAGTATTTT	CASSVSRVDTQYF
few	-	TRBV6-6	TRBJ2-5	TGTGCCAGCGCAGGGGTGGTGGAGACCCAGTACTTC	CASAGVVETQYF
few	-	TRBV5-6	TRBJ1-3	TGTGCCAGCAGCTTGGAGGGGTTTGGAAACACCATATATTTT	CASSLEGFGNTIYF
-	-	TRBV11-1	TRBJ2-5	TGTGCCAGCAGCTCCCAGTCGGGAGAGACCCAGTACTTC	CASSSQSGETQYF
-	TRBD1	TRBV5-1	TRBJ1-2	TGCGCCAGCAGTCCTCGACAGGGGCAAGGCTACACCTTC	CASSPRQGQGYTF
few	-	TRBV12-5	TRBJ1-1	TGTGCTAGTGGTTTAGCTAACACTGAAGCTTTCTTT	CASGLANTEAFF
-	-	TRBV14	TRBJ1-1	TGTGCCAGCAGCCAAGTTAAGGGTGAAGCTTTCTTT	CASSQVKGEAFF
many	-	TRBV7-2	TRBJ1-6	TGTGCCAGCAGCACAAGCGACGGGGCCTATAATTCACCCCTCCACTTT	CASSTSDGAYNSPLHF
-	TRBD1	TRBV6-5	TRBJ1-2	TGTGCCAGCAGGAACAGGGGTAGCTATGGCTACACCTTC	CASRNRGSYGYTF
-	-	TRBV7-9	TRBJ1-5	TGTGCCAGCAGCTTGGGTGATCAGCCCCAGCATTTT	CASSLGDQPQHF
-	TRBD1	TRBV19	TRBJ2-1	TGTGCCAGTAGTACAGTCGGGACAGGGAACAATGAGCAGTTCTTC	CASSTVGTGNNEQFF
few	-	TRBV4-1	TRBJ1-1	TGCGCCAGCAGGACGGATTTGAACACTGAAGCTTTCTTT	CASRTDLNTEAFF
-	-	TRBV25-1	TRBJ2-7	TGTGCCAGCAGTGACAGGTATGACTACGAGCAGTACTTC	CASSDRYDYEQYF
-	-	TRBV2	TRBJ1-1	TGTGCCAGCCGTAGGGTCGACGCTTTCTTT	CASRRVDAFF
-	TRBD2	TRBV7-8	TRBJ2-7	TGTGCCAGCAACGGACTAGCGGGGGACTACGAGCAGTACTTC	CASNGLAGDYEQYF
-	TRBD2	TRBV2	TRBJ2-1	TGTGCCAGCAAACTAGCGGGAGGACGGAATGAGCAGTTCTTC	CASKLAGGRNEQFF
-	TRBD2	TRBV5-4	TRBJ2-1	TGTGCCAGCAGCCCTGGGACTAGCGGGAGGGATGAGCAGTTCTTC	CASSPGTSGRDEQFF
-	-	TRBV6-5	TRBJ1-1	TGTGCCAGCAGTGAAACGGGGTTGGGCACTGAAGCTTTCTTT	CASSETGLGTEAFF
-	TRBD1	TRBV7-2	TRBJ2-7	TGTGCCAGCAGCCCTAGGGACAGGGGAGTATACGAGCAGTACTTC	CASSPRDRGVYEQYF
few	TRBD2	TRBV4-1	TRBJ2-5	TGCGCCAGCAGCCAAGTACCAGCGGGGGGGCGAGAGACCCAGTACTTC	CASSQVPAGGRETQYF
few	TRBD1	TRBV10-2	TRBJ1-2	TGCGCCAGCAGTGACCCTGGACAGGGGCTCGTATATGGCTACACCTTC	CASSDPGQGLVYGYTF
-	-	TRBV6-5	TRBJ2-5	TGTGCCACCTTGGGGGCGGGAGCCCAAGAGACCCAGTACTTC	CATLGAGAQETQYF
-	TRBD2	TRBV7-2	TRBJ2-1	TGTGCCAGCAGCCCAAAGCGGCGGTTGGCGGGAGGCCAGGAGTTCTTC	CASSPKRRLAGGQEFF
-	-	TRBV29-1	TRBJ2-3	TGCAGCGTTGCCCGAGCGGGCACAGATACGCAGTATTTT	CSVARAGTDTQYF
few	TRBD1	TRBV29-1	TRBJ1-2	TGCAGCGTTTCCGGGACAGGGGGGTATGGCTACACCTTC	CSVSGTGGYGYTF
-	-	TRBV7-8	TRBJ2-7	TGTGCCAGCAGCTTAGACCTCGCGGTCTCCTACGAGCAGTACTTC	CASSLDLAVSYEQYF
few	-	TRBV30	TRBJ1-1	TGTGCCTGGAGGCCCTCCCCGGTCCGGGTCGCGAACACTGAAGCTTTCTTT	CAWRPSPVRVANTEAFF